Following are 7 T cell receptor beta chains from one sample sequenced in a study of T cell repertoires in cytomegalovirus infection. TCRdb ran MiXCR on the reads and lists one entry per CDR3 protein. The sample contains some 920,000 distinct CDR3 sequences, roughly 30% of which appear only once. Their specific antigens are unknown. The sample was cultured CD8+ T cells from PBMCs, taken from culture after CMV antigen stimulation. These receptors were taken from a human donor in good health (CMV status not recorded). Some clones in this sample may be carry-over from other donors' samples.

This clonotype was seen more than once but under ten times. This rearrangement joins TRBV28 to TRBJ2-4; 7 bases fit TRBD1. The CDR3 consists of 17 residues. Germline lookup yields CDR1 MDHEN and CDR2 SYDVKM. V lost 2 bases, J lost 6 bases, and 13 bases stayed unmatched. This chain's CDR3 is CASSLGKSTGLGNIQYF. CDR3 nucleotide sequence: TGTGCCAGCAGTTTAGGAAAATCGACAGGGCTGGGAAACATTCAGTACTTC.

This clonotype was found a few times. The chain links TRBV5-6 to TRBJ2-1; D is ambiguous. Germline loops: CDR1 SGHDT, CDR2 YYEEEE. The V gene lost 4 bases and the J gene lost 4 bases, with 15 bases spanning the gap. This CDR3 comprises 15 residues. CDR3 sequence: CASSTEVGGYNEQFF. The CDR3 nucleotides read TGTGCCAGCAGCACTGAGGTCGGCGGATACAATGAGCAGTTCTTC. Using reference TRBV5-6 and TRBJ2-1 for the parts outside the CDR3, the full variable domain is DAGVTQSPTHLIKTRGQQVTLRCSPKSGHDTVSWYQQALGQGPQFIFQYYEEEERQRGNFPDRFSGHQFPNYSSELNVNALLLGDSALYLCASSTEVGGYNEQFFGPGTRLTVL.

The chain has TRBV6-8 and TRBJ2-6; D is possibly TRBD1 (6 bases). The CDR3 runs 21 residues. V dropped 0 bases and J dropped 1 base, with 22 bases sitting between them. CDR1 MNHGY and CDR2 SAAAGT come from the germline V gene. This CDR3 is CASSYSRAVGRGWSGANVLTF. The DNA for the CDR3 is TGTGCCAGCAGTTACTCTCGTGCGGTGGGCAGGGGATGGTCTGGGGCCAACGTCCTGACTTTC.

This clonotype has just a few counts. The chain uses TRBV7-9 and TRBJ1-2, with 9 nucleotides matching TRBD1. In germline, CDR1 is SEHNR, CDR2 FQNEAQ (reference sequence). There are 15 residues in the CDR3. The ends lost 3 bases at V and 8 bases at J; junction bases unmatched: 10. DNA for the CDR3: TGTGCCAGCAGCTTCAGTCGGACAGGGGTGGGAGGCTACACCTTC. Translated, it gives CASSFSRTGVGGYTF.

This clonotype was found many times. The chain uses TRBV5-8 and TRBJ2-1; no reliable D call. This CDR3 comprises 11 residues. Between the trimmed V and J ends, which lost 5 bases and 4 bases, there was a span of 4 bases. Germline values: CDR1 SGHTS, CDR2 YDEGEE. The CDR3 nucleotides are TGTGCCAGCAGACAGTACAATGAGCAGTTCTTC. It specifies CASRQYNEQFF.

This chain links TRBV6-1 with TRBJ2-2; 8 bases are a match to TRBD1. Germline-derived CDR1 and CDR2 are MNHNS and SASEGT. The CDR3 loop spans 15 amino acids. J was trimmed by 1 base and V by 6 bases; bases with no gene match: 4. The chain's CDR3 is CASRQGTGNTGELFF. Here the CDR3 DNA reads TGTGCCAGCAGGCAAGGGACAGGGAACACCGGGGAGCTGTTTTTT.

This clonotype has just a few counts. The chain uses TRBV29-1 and TRBJ2-7; the D gene is possibly TRBD2 (6 bases). Germline CDR1 SQVTM, CDR2 ANQGSEA. Trimming shortened V by 6 bases and J by 0 bases, and 12 bases separated the two germline ends. The CDR3 is 13 residues long. CDR3 sequence (DNA): TGCAGCGTCTCGGAGGGCCTCTCCTACGAGCAGTACTTC. The encoded protein is CSVSEGLSYEQYF.